The 27 T cell receptor beta chains presented below share a single source sample, sequenced in a study of T cells in Graves' hyperthyroidism and ophthalmopathy (dated by TCRdb to about 2019). To prepare the library, multiplex PCR was applied. Instrument used: Illumina HiSeq 2000. The TCR beta CDR3 regions were amplified from RNA transcripts. The first round of RT-PCR for the TCR CDR3 was performed with the HTBI primer set and the Qiagen OneStep RT-PCR kit. TCRdb applied fastp at Q25 and MiXCR to the public reads, then kept only in-frame beta chains. Every entry covers one CDR3 protein and lists the most common genes and DNA from its rows. The sample profile shows roughly 420,000 distinct CDR3 sequences; 15% to 19% of them were found once. The ten largest clones represent almost 8% of the sample. The sequenced sample consisted of blood. These receptors were taken from a woman between 18 and 29 years old with Graves' hyperthyroidism.

This clonotype was seen ten or more times. The chain joins TRBV5-1 to TRBJ2-1, with D unresolved. Trimming cost V 1 base and J 5 bases, with 10 bases left between them. The CDR3 is 14 residues long. Looked up from germline, CDR1 is SGHRS and CDR2 is YFSETQ. The CDR3 loop reads CASSLPHLDNEQFF. The DNA for the CDR3 is TGCGCCAGCAGCTTGCCCCACTTAGACAATGAGCAGTTCTTC. The variable domain in full, completed from reference TRBV5-1 and TRBJ2-1, reads KAGVTQTPRYLIKTRGQQVTLSCSPISGHRSVSWYQQTPGQGLQFLFEYFSETQRNKGNFPGRFSGRQFSNSRSEMNVSTLELGDSALYLCASSLPHLDNEQFFGPGTRLTVL.

This clonotype occurred many times. The chain joins TRBV2 to TRBJ1-5; 7 bases align to TRBD1. The ends lost 8 bases at V and 3 bases at J; junction bases unmatched: 10. The CDR3 has 15 residues. Germline V gene data show CDR1 as SNHLY and CDR2 as FYNNEI. CDR3 residues: CASQPYGTVNQPQHF. The CDR3 DNA follows: TGTGCCAGCCAACCCTACGGGACAGTCAATCAGCCCCAGCATTTT.

This clonotype has a count of ten or more. The rearrangement links TRBV12-3 or TRBV12-4 to TRBJ2-1, with 14 bases lining up with TRBD2. Losses at the gene ends were 4 bases for V and 0 bases for J; bases not matched to a gene: 5. The CDR3 consists of 18 residues. The CDR3 nucleotides are TGTGCCAGCAGTTCGGGACTAGCGGGAGCCCTCTCCTACAATGAGCAGTTCTTC. It is translated as CASSSGLAGALSYNEQFF.

This clonotype was detected ten times or more. The chain joins TRBV6-5 to TRBJ1-2; D might be TRBD1 (5 bases). CDR1 and CDR2 (germline): MNHEY, SVGAGI. This CDR3 region has 14 residues. Trimming left V 0 bases short and J 3 bases short, with 8 bases between. The CDR3 here is CASSYSGDYYGYTF. CDR3 coding DNA: TGTGCCAGCAGTTACTCAGGGGACTACTATGGCTACACCTTC.

This clonotype has a count of ten or more. The CDR3, as DNA: TGCAGTGCTAGCCCTGGGACAGCTCGCAATCAGCCCCAGCATTTT. Its translation: CSASPGTARNQPQHF. This chain links TRBV20-1 with TRBJ1-5, with 7 bases that match TRBD1. The V gene end was trimmed by 3 bases and the J gene end by 2 bases; junction bases not matched to a gene: 7. Per germline, CDR1 DFQATT and CDR2 SNEGSKA (reference sequence). CDR3 size: 15 residues.

The CDR3 loop is CSAFLPLVGRGLGTGELFF. Here the CDR3 DNA reads TGCAGTGCTTTCCTACCCTTGGTGGGCAGGGGGCTTGGGACCGGGGAGCTGTTTTTT. V gene TRBV20-1 combines with J gene TRBJ2-2, with 8 bases identical to TRBD1. The CDR3 loop spans 19 amino acids. J gave up 5 bases and V 5 bases, and 22 bases lay outside the gene matches. Germline V gene data show CDR1 as DFQATT and CDR2 as SNEGSKA (reference sequence).

The sample holds a few counts of this clonotype. With a much larger clone just one base away, this may be a read error. The V call is TRBV12-3 or TRBV12-4, the J call TRBJ2-1; TRBD1 might be the D (6 bases). Trimming took off 6 bases at V and 8 bases at J, with 14 bases between the two ends. This CDR3 spans 13 amino acids. The CDR3 sequence: CASSTGQYYEQFF. In DNA form, the CDR3 reads TGTGCCAGCAGCACCGGACAGTACTATGAGCAGTTCTTC.

For this clonotype: This clone may be a read error of a much larger clone one base away. The V and J genes are TRBV30 and TRBJ2-1; the D is unclear. Germline loops: CDR1 GTSNPN, CDR2 SVGIG (reference sequence). Deletions cut 0 bases from V and 4 bases from J, with 10 bases between. The CDR3 sequence is 14 residues long. The CDR3 DNA sequence: TGTGCCTGGAGTGTGCCCCCCAGGTACAATGAGCAGTTCTTC. Amino acid sequence: CAWSVPPRYNEQFF.

This clonotype was picked up many times. The gene calls are TRBV2 and TRBJ2-7; the D gene is possibly TRBD2 (7 bases). The CDR3 is made up of 14 amino acids. V lost 6 bases, J lost 7 bases, and 19 bases lay in between. In germline, CDR1 is SNHLY, CDR2 FYNNEI. The CDR3 region is CASREREGGSEQYF. As DNA, the CDR3 is TGTGCCAGCAGAGAAAGGGAGGGGGGTTCGGAGCAGTACTTC.

This clonotype was seen many times. This rearrangement joins TRBV6-1 to TRBJ2-7, with TRBD1 matching 9 bases. The CDR3 is 14 amino acids. The trim removed 5 bases at V and 4 bases at J, leaving 6 bases unmatched. Germline V lookup: CDR1 MNHNS, CDR2 SASEGT. The CDR3 DNA follows: TGTGCCAGCAGTCGGGACAGGGCGGTGTACGAGCAGTACTTC. The encoded protein is CASSRDRAVYEQYF.

This clonotype was detected many times. V and J are TRBV20-1 and TRBJ1-6; D gene ambiguous. CDR1 is DFQATT, CDR2 SNEGSKA, per germline (reference sequence). The length of the CDR3 is 13 residues. Deletions cut 4 bases from V and 6 bases from J, with 10 bases between. The CDR3 region has the DNA TGCAGTGCTACGGAGGGTGGTAATTCACCCCTCCACTTT. Translated, it gives CSATEGGNSPLHF.

To note about this clonotype: A read error is possible here, since a much larger clone lies one base away. The J gene is TRBJ1-1, the V gene TRBV11-3; the D is unclear. The germline V gene encodes CDR1 SGHNT and CDR2 YENEEA. Trimming removed 1 base at V and 5 bases at J, with 11 bases between. This CDR3 has 14 residues. CDR3 protein: CASSLGAVRTEAFF. CDR3 coding DNA: TGTGCCAGCAGCTTAGGGGCTGTCCGAACTGAAGCTTTCTTT.

CDR3 bases: TGCGCCAGCAGCCTACTGACTAGCGGGCGTCAGGGGAGCTCCTACAATGAGCAGTTCTTC. It yields the protein CASSLLTSGRQGSSYNEQFF. The chain recombines TRBV5-1 with TRBJ2-1; 10 nucleotides agree with TRBD2. The CDR3 extends over 20 amino acids. J lost 0 bases, V lost 4 bases, and 16 bases had no gene match. Germline V gene data show CDR1 as SGHRS and CDR2 as YFSETQ.

This clonotype turned up a few times. This sequence joins TRBV5-6 and TRBJ2-6, with D unresolved. Germline CDR1 and CDR2: SGHDT and YYEEEE. The CDR3 is 15 amino acids. With 2 bases removed from V and 0 bases from J, the gap between germline ends came to 6 bases. DNA of the CDR3: TGTGCCAGCAGCTTTGGTAGCTCTGGGGCCAACGTCCTGACTTTC. It encodes CASSFGSSGANVLTF.

This clonotype was observed at least ten times. The V and J genes are TRBV3-1 and TRBJ2-1, with 11 bases matching TRBD2. Germline CDR1 and CDR2: LGHDT and YNNKEL (reference sequence). The CDR3 is 18 residues long. V trimming: 1 base; J trimming: 0 bases; junction bases outside the gene matches: 5. The CDR3 bases are TGTGCCAGCAGCCAAGGACTAGCGGGGCTCAGCTCCTACAATGAGCAGTTCTTC. Its protein is CASSQGLAGLSSYNEQFF.

The sample holds many counts of this clonotype. The V gene is TRBV19, the J gene TRBJ1-1; D uncertain. The CDR3 contains 14 residues. CDR1 and CDR2 (germline): LNHDA, SQIVND (reference sequence). Trimming left V 7 bases short and J 4 bases short, with 16 bases between. CDR3 sequence (DNA): TGTGCCAGTAAACCCGACCTCCGTCCCACTGAAGCTTTCTTT. Translation gives CASKPDLRPTEAFF. Supplemented by reference TRBV19 and TRBJ1-1, the full variable domain reads DGGITQSPKYLFRKEGQNVTLSCEQNLNHDAMYWYRQDPGQGLRLIYYSQIVNDFQKGDIAEGYSVSREKKESFPLTVTSAQKNPTAFYLCASKPDLRPTEAFFGQGTRLTVV.

Ten or more counts support this clonotype. The chain carries TRBV28 and TRBJ2-4; perhaps D is TRBD1 or TRBD2 (5 bases each). Germline CDR1 reads MDHEN; CDR2 reads SYDVKM. V was cut by 6 bases and J by 0 bases, with 9 bases left in between. CDR3 length: 14 residues. The CDR3 spells CASRAGRAKNIQYF. The DNA for the CDR3 is TGTGCCAGCAGAGCAGGGAGAGCCAAAAACATTCAGTACTTC. The full variable domain, rest sourced from reference TRBV28 and TRBJ2-4, is DVKVTQSSRYLVKRTGEKVFLECVQDMDHENMFWYRQDPGLGLRLIYFSYDVKMKEKGDIPEGYSVSREKKERFSLILESASTNQTSMYLCASRAGRAKNIQYFGAGTRLSVL.

This clonotype was counted ten times or more. J is TRBJ2-7 and V is TRBV20-1, with D possibly called TRBD1 or TRBD2 (7 bases each). CDR3 size: 12 residues. The V gene's germline CDR1 is DFQATT and CDR2 SNEGSKA (reference sequence). The ends were cut back, 6 bases at V and 4 bases at J, with 13 bases in the middle. The CDR3 is CSAGRGGYEQYF. Here the CDR3 DNA reads TGCAGTGCCGGCAGGGGGGGGTACGAGCAGTACTTC.

This clonotype has ten or more counts. The rearrangement links TRBV7-3 to TRBJ2-5; D possibly corresponds to TRBD2 (6 bases). CDR3 length equals 14 residues. V lost 2 bases and J lost 0, with 7 bases in between. From germline, CDR1 is SGHTA and CDR2 FQGTGA. CDR3 protein: CASSLGGNQETQYF. The CDR3 DNA reads as TGTGCCAGCAGCTTAGGAGGGAACCAAGAGACCCAGTACTTC.

The CDR3 region is CASSGTGAETQYF. CDR3 sequence (DNA): TGTGCCAGTTCCGGGACAGGGGCAGAGACCCAGTACTTC. The chain couples TRBV19 to TRBJ2-5; 10 bases map to TRBD1. This CDR3 contains 13 residues. Germline CDR1 and CDR2: LNHDA and SQIVND (reference sequence). The ends lost 8 bases at V and 4 bases at J; junction bases unmatched: 4.

This clonotype was detected a few times. The chain carries TRBV10-3 and TRBJ2-1; 13 bases are shared with TRBD2. V lost 3 bases and J lost 8; bases outside the gene matches: 4. This CDR3 is built from 15 residues. From germline, CDR1 is ENHRY and CDR2 SYGVKD. In nucleotides, the CDR3 is TGTGCCATCAGTGAAGGGACTAGCGGGGACTATGAGCAGTTCTTC. Its translation is CAISEGTSGDYEQFF.

This clonotype has only a few counts. This chain connects TRBV5-1 to TRBJ1-1; D uncertain. The CDR3 runs to 13 residues. V was clipped by 3 bases and J by 8 bases, with 14 bases between them. Germline CDR1 reads SGHRS; CDR2 reads YFSETQ. CDR3 DNA sequence: TGCGCCAGCAGCTCAAACTCGGACGGAGAAGCTTTCTTT. Translating it yields CASSSNSDGEAFF. The whole variable domain, filled in from reference TRBV5-1 and TRBJ1-1, reads KAGVTQTPRYLIKTRGQQVTLSCSPISGHRSVSWYQQTPGQGLQFLFEYFSETQRNKGNFPGRFSGRQFSNSRSEMNVSTLELGDSALYLCASSSNSDGEAFFGQGTRLTVV.

Points on this clonotype: A much larger clonotype is one base distant, so this may be a read error. The conserved phenylalanine or tryptophan is not found at the CDR3 terminus, so this likely reflects a read error. The CDR3 protein is CASSPGLAGGHHYEQYL. DNA for the CDR3: TGTGCCAGCAGCCCAGGACTAGCGGGGGGGCACCACTACGAGCAGTACCTC. The chain combines TRBV13 with TRBJ2-7; 15 bases align to TRBD2. The germline CDR1 and CDR2 sequences are PRHDT and FYEKMQ (reference sequence). The CDR3 spans 17 residues. J lost 3 bases, V lost 5 bases, and 8 bases had no gene match.

This clonotype showed up many times. The chain combines TRBV20-1 with TRBJ2-3; D uncertain. CDR1 and CDR2 (germline): DFQATT, SNEGSKA (reference sequence). This CDR3 has 14 residues. V was clipped by 5 bases and J by 6 bases, with 18 bases between them. The CDR3 protein is CSASRSGRADTQYF. The DNA for the CDR3 is TGCAGTGCTTCACGCTCAGGTCGGGCCGATACGCAGTATTTT.

This clonotype was seen at least ten times. This rearrangement joins TRBV7-9 to TRBJ2-7; 9 positions agree with TRBD1. Germline CDR1 SEHNR, CDR2 FQNEAQ (reference sequence). This CDR3 spans 14 amino acids. J gave up 6 bases and V 5 bases, and 8 bases lay outside the gene matches. DNA for the CDR3: TGTGCCAGCAGCCGCTGGGACAGGGTGGGCGAGCAGTACTTC. It specifies CASSRWDRVGEQYF. Complete variable domain (other parts from reference TRBV7-9 and TRBJ2-7): DTGVSQNPRHKITKRGQNVTFRCDPISEHNRLYWYRQTLGQGPEFLTYFQNEAQLEKSRLLSDRFSAERPKGSFSTLEIQRTEQGDSAMYLCASSRWDRVGEQYFGPGTRLTVT.

The table lists this clonotype with many counts. This rearrangement joins TRBV7-9 to TRBJ2-5; D not resolved. The CDR3 loop spans 12 amino acids. From germline, CDR1 is SEHNR and CDR2 FQNEAQ (reference sequence). The V gene lost 1 base and the J gene lost 9 bases, with 9 bases spanning the gap. The CDR3 sequence is CASSLGPMAQYF. The CDR3 coding sequence is TGTGCCAGCAGCTTAGGCCCCATGGCCCAGTACTTC.

Only a few counts were recorded for this clonotype. The gene calls are TRBV6-1 and TRBJ2-1; 12 bases agree with TRBD2. In germline, CDR1 is MNHNS, CDR2 SASEGT. CDR3 length: 14 residues. V lost 10 bases to trimming and J lost 7 bases; unmatched junction nucleotides: 8. The CDR3 DNA follows: TGTGCCACATCTAGCGGGGGGGCCTCGAATGAGCAGTTCTTC. Translated, it gives CATSSGGASNEQFF.